This T cell receptor (beta chain) originates from a study of blood T cell repertoires in COVID-19. Study details: Sources were T cells, B-cell-depleted T cells, or PBMCs; the material itself was cDNA or gDNA.

This clone appeared once. Trimming took 3 bases from V and 1 from J, leaving 6 bases between them. CDR1 WSHSY and CDR2 SAAADI come from the germline V gene. The CDR3 runs to 14 residues. Here immunoSEQ multiplex PCR was the method, and the copy in TCRdb shows in-frame clones only, minus some. The sample includes approximately 94,000 clones, roughly 87% of them seen just once. The chain couples TRBV10-2 to TRBJ1-4; D perhaps matches TRBD1 (5 bases). The sequence came from a man aged 30-40 years in a cohort sampled during active COVID-19. The sample was peripheral blood. This CDR3 reads CASSDRGTNEKLFF. The CDR3 nucleotides read TGCGCCAGCAGTGATAGGGGAACTAATGAAAAACTGTTTTTT.